This TCR beta chain was sequenced during a study of T cell repertoires in cytomegalovirus infection. Looking at the study overall: Recently identified HLA-C-restricted CMV epitopes were used, and well-studied HLA-B-restricted CMV epitopes were used as well. Signatures in public TCR beta sequences pointed to both CMV infection and matching HLA type.

On this clonotype itself: Its antigen is not identified.

TCRdb re-called the reads with MiXCR, one entry per CDR3 protein. The data contain 600,000 to 700,000 distinct CDR3 sequences, around 31% of them singletons. Study-wide points: Dominating the ex vivo response were HLA-C-restricted CMV-specific TCR beta clonotypes. There were carriers of CMV plus the relevant HLA, and cumulative public TCR beta family frequency identified them.

The V gene's germline CDR1 is SGHVS and CDR2 FNYEAQ. V lost 4 bases to trimming and J lost 4 bases; unmatched junction nucleotides: 9. CDR3 size: 16 residues. The chain links TRBV7-6 to TRBJ1-3, with 8 bases fitting TRBD1. The receptor was derived from a human donor in good health (CMV status not recorded). Some clones in this sample may be carry-over from other donors' samples. The source material was cultured PBMCs, sampled from culture after CMV antigen stimulation. The CDR3 sequence: CASSSAGGALGNTIYF. The CDR3 region has the DNA TGTGCCAGCAGCTCGGCAGGGGGCGCGTTAGGAAACACCATATATTTT.